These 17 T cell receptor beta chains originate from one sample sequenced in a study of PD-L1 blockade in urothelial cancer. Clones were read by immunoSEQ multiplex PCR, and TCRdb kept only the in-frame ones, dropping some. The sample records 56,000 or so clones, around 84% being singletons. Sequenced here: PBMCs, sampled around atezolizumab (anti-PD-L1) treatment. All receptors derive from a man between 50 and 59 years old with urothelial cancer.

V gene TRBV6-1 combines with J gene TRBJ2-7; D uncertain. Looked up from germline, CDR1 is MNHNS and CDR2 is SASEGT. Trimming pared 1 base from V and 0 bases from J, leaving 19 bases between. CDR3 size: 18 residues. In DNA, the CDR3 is TGTGCCAGCAGTGAAGAAGCTCTTGCGACTCCCCTCTCCTACGAGCAGTACTTC. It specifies CASSEEALATPLSYEQYF.

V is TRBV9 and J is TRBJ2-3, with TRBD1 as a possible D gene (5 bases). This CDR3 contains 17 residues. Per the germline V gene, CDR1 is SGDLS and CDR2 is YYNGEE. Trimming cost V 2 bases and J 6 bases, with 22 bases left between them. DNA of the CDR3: TGTGCCAGCAGCGTTCAACCCTCAGGGTCTGCATCTGATACGCAGTATTTT. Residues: CASSVQPSGSASDTQYF. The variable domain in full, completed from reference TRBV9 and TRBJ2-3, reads DSGVTQTPKHLITATGQRVTLRCSPRSGDLSVYWYQQSLDQGLQFLIQYYNGEERAKGNILERFSAQQFPDLHSELNLSSLELGDSALYFCASSVQPSGSASDTQYFGPGTRLTVL.

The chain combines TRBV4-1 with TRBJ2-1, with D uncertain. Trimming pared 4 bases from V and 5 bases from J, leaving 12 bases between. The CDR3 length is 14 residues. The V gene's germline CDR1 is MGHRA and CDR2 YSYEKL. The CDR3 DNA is TGCGCCAGCAGCCCCTTTAATATTAACAATGAGCAGTTCTTC. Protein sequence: CASSPFNINNEQFF.

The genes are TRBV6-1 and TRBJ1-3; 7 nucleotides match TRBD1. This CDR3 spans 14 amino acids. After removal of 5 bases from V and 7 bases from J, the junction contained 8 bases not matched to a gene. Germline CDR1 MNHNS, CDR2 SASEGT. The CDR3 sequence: CASSYQGEINTIYF. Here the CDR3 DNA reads TGTGCCAGCAGTTATCAGGGGGAGATTAACACCATATATTTT.

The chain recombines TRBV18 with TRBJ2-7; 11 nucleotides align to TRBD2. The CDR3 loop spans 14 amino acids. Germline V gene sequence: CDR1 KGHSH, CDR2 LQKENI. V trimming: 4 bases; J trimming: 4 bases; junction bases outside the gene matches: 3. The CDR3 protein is CASSLLAGGYEQYF. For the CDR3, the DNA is TGTGCCAGCTCACTGCTAGCGGGAGGTTACGAGCAGTACTTC.

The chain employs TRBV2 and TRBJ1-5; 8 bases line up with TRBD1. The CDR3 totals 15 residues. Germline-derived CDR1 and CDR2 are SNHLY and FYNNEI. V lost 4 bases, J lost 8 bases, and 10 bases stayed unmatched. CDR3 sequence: CASSGSRTGIEPQHF. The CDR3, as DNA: TGTGCCAGCAGTGGGAGCAGGACAGGGATAGAGCCCCAGCATTTT. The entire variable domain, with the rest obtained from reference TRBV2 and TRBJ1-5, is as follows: EPEVTQTPSHQVTQMGQEVILRCVPISNHLYFYWYRQILGQKVEFLVSFYNNEISEKSEIFDDQFSVERPDGSNFTLKIRSTKLEDSAMYFCASSGSRTGIEPQHFGDGTRLSIL.

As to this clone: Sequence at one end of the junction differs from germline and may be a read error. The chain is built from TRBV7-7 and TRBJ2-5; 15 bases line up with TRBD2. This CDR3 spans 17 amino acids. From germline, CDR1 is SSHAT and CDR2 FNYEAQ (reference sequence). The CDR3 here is CASSLGRTSGRALAQYF. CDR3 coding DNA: TGTGCTAGCAGCTTAGGCCGGACTAGCGGGAGGGCCCTGGCCCAGTACTTC.

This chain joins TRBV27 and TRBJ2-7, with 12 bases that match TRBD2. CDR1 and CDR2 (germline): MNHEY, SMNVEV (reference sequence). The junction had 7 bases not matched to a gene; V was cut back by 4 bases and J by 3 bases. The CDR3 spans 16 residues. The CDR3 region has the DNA TGTGCCAGCAGTTCCCGGACTAGCGGGAACCGCTACGAGCAGTACTTC. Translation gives CASSSRTSGNRYEQYF.

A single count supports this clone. The CDR3 DNA sequence: TGTGCCAGCAGCCCGAGAACAGGGGACTATGGCTACACCTTC. As protein: CASSPRTGDYGYTF. The chain combines TRBV7-2 with TRBJ1-2, with 7 bases aligning to TRBD1. Germline values: CDR1 SGHTA, CDR2 FQGNSA. CDR3 length equals 14 residues. J lost 3 bases, V lost 5 bases, and 6 bases had no gene match.

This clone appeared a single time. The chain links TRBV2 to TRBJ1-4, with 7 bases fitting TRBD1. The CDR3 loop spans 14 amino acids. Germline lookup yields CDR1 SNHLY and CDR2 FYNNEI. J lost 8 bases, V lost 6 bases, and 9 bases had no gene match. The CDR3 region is CASSEQGVGEKLFF. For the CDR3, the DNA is TGTGCCAGCAGCGAGCAGGGGGTAGGGGAAAAACTGTTTTTT. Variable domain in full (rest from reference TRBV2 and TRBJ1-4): EPEVTQTPSHQVTQMGQEVILRCVPISNHLYFYWYRQILGQKVEFLVSFYNNEISEKSEIFDDQFSVERPDGSNFTLKIRSTKLEDSAMYFCASSEQGVGEKLFFGSGTQLSVL.

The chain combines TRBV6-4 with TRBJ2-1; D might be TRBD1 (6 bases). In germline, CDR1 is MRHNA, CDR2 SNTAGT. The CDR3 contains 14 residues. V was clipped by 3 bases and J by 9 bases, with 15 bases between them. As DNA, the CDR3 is TGTGCCAGCAGTGAAACAGGGATTCAGGGTGAGCAGTTCTTC. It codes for CASSETGIQGEQFF.

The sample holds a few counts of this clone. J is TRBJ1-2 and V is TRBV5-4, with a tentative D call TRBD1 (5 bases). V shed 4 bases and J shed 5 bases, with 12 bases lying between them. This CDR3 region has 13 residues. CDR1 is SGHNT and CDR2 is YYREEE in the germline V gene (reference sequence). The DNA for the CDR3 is TGTGCCAGCAGCAGTACAGGAGGGTATGGCTACACCTTC. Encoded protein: CASSSTGGYGYTF. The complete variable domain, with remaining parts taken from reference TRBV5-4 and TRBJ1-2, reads ETGVTQSPTHLIKTRGQQVTLRCSSQSGHNTVSWYQQALGQGPQFIFQYYREEENGRGNFPPRFSGLQFPNYSSELNVNALELDDSALYLCASSSTGGYGYTFGSGTRLTVV.

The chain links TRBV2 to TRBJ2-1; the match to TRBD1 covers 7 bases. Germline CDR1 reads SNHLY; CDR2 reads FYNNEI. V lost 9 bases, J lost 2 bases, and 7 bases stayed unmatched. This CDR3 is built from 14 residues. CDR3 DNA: TGTGCCAGTACCGGACAGGAAGCCTACAATGAGCAGTTCTTC. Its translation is CASTGQEAYNEQFF.

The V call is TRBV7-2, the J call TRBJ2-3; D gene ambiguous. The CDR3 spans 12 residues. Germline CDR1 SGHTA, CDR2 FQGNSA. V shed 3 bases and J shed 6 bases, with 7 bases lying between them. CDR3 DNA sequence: TGTGCCAGCAGCTTTTACGCGGATACGCAGTATTTT. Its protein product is CASSFYADTQYF.

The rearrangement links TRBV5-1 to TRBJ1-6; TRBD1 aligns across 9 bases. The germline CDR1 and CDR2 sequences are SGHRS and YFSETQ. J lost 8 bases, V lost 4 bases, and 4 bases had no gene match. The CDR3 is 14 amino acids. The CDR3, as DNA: TGCGCCAGCAGCCCCAGGACAGGGGATTCACCCCTCCACTTT. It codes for CASSPRTGDSPLHF.

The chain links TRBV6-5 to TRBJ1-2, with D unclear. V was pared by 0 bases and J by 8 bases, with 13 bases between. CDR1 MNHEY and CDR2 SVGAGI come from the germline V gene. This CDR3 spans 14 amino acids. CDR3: CASSYSRGSGGYTF. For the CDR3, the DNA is TGTGCCAGCAGTTACTCACGGGGTTCGGGCGGCTACACCTTC.

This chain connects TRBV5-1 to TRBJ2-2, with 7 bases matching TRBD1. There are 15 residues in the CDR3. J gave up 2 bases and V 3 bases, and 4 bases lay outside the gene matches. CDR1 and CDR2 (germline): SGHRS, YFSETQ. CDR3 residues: CASSSRTGNTGELFF. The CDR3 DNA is TGCGCCAGCAGCTCCAGGACAGGAAACACCGGGGAGCTGTTTTTT. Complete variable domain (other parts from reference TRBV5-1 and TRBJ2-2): KAGVTQTPRYLIKTRGQQVTLSCSPISGHRSVSWYQQTPGQGLQFLFEYFSETQRNKGNFPGRFSGRQFSNSRSEMNVSTLELGDSALYLCASSSRTGNTGELFFGEGSRLTVL.